Listed below are T cell receptor beta chains from one sample, sequenced in a study of OX40 agonist ivuxolimab in advanced cancers. Profiled with immunoSEQ multiplex PCR; TCRdb holds only in-frame clones, not every one. The top ten hold 1.1% of the sample, which has roughly 60,000 clones, roughly 86% seen once. Sample: CD4+ or CD8+ T cells sorted from blood, taken in a trial of the OX40 agonist ivuxolimab. These TCRs come from an adult with an advanced solid tumor such as melanoma, head and neck, liver or kidney cancer. The CDR3 runs from the conserved cysteine through the conserved F or W. The order of the fields is CDR3 DNA, CDR3 protein, J gene, D gene, clone size, V gene. The D gene is left open where the match is weak. Expanded clones get a size class; other rows say once, few or many, or leave the size out.

TGTGCCAGCAGCTTGATGACTAGCGGGTGGGCCGGGGAGCTGTTTTTT,CASSLMTSGWAGELFF,TRBJ2-2,TRBD2,.,TRBV5-4
TGTGCCAGTAGTATAATTAGGGCGGGAGGAAGACAAGAGACCCAGTACTTC,CASSIIRAGGRQETQYF,TRBJ2-5,TRBD2,.,TRBV19
TGTGCCAGCACGACAGGGGATAGTGGCTACACCTTC,CASTTGDSGYTF,TRBJ1-2,TRBD1,.,TRBV18
TGTGCCAGCAGCCGTATGTTGAACACCGGGGAGCTGTTTTTT,CASSRMLNTGELFF,TRBJ2-2,.,once,TRBV6-4
TGTGCCAGCAGTTCCTCCGGGGGGGGGCGCTGGTCCTACGAGCAGTACTTC,CASSSSGGGRWSYEQYF,TRBJ2-7,TRBD2,.,TRBV28
TGTGCCAGCAGTTTGCCGCTCCGGGACAGGGGGCTCTACGAGCAGTACTTC,CASSLPLRDRGLYEQYF,TRBJ2-7,TRBD1,.,TRBV28
TGTGCCACCAGCAGAGTTCCAGGGAGAGCCGGGGAGCTGTTTTTT,CATSRVPGRAGELFF,TRBJ2-2,.,once,TRBV15
TGTGCCAGCAGCGTGACAGCCGACCAAGAGACCCAGTACTTC,CASSVTADQETQYF,TRBJ2-5,.,.,TRBV9
TGTGCCTGGAAGATAGCGGGTCAAGAGACCCAGTACTTC,CAWKIAGQETQYF,TRBJ2-5,TRBD2,.,TRBV30
TGTGCCAGCACCCTTAGCGGGGAGACCCAGTACTTC,CASTLSGETQYF,TRBJ2-5,TRBD2,.,TRBV2
TGTGCCAGTAGTGGGGGCGAGACCCAGTACTTC,CASSGGETQYF,TRBJ2-5,.,.,TRBV19
TGTGCCAGCACCTGGGGGTTAGCTAACTATGGCTACACCTTC,CASTWGLANYGYTF,TRBJ1-2,.,.,TRBV5-6
TGCAGCGTAGGGTACACCGGAAGCACAGATACGCAGTATTTT,CSVGYTGSTDTQYF,TRBJ2-3,.,.,TRBV29-1
TGCGCCAGCAGCTCCCCTGGAAACGAAGAGACCCAGTACTTC,CASSSPGNEETQYF,TRBJ2-5,.,.,TRBV5-1
TGTGCCAGCAGCTTGGCCGCAGGGGGCGTAGACTATGGCTACACCTTC,CASSLAAGGVDYGYTF,TRBJ1-2,TRBD1,.,TRBV5-4
TGTGCCAGCAGTGTTAGCGGGAGAATCGGCGAGCAGTACTTC,CASSVSGRIGEQYF,TRBJ2-7,TRBD2,.,TRBV2
TGCAGTACGCTAGCGTACAATGAGCAGTTCTTC,CSTLAYNEQFF,TRBJ2-1,.,once,TRBV20-1
TGTGCCAGCAAGACAGGGGGCATATTGGACATTCAGTACTTC,CASKTGGILDIQYF,TRBJ2-4,TRBD1,.,TRBV28
TGTGCCAGCAGTTTGTGGGGAGAAGAGACCCAGTACTTC,CASSLWGEETQYF,TRBJ2-5,.,.,TRBV28
TGTGCCAGCAGCCAAGATGGGCAGGGGACGCCTCAGCCCCAGCATTTT,CASSQDGQGTPQPQHF,TRBJ1-5,.,.,TRBV4-2
TGTGCCAGCAGTGTTCTTTCACTAGGCCAGAGGAATGAGCAGTTCTTC,CASSVLSLGQRNEQFF,TRBJ2-1,.,once,TRBV28
TGCGCCAGCAGTCAGACTAGCCCGTGGGGAGAGACCCAGTACTTC,CASSQTSPWGETQYF,TRBJ2-5,TRBD2,.,TRBV5-1
TGTGCCAGCAGCTCCCAGGGAGTAGCGGGAGGTGGCGGGGAGCTGTTTTTT,CASSSQGVAGGGGELFF,TRBJ2-2,TRBD2,.,TRBV27
TGTGCCAGCAGTTACCAGCAGGGTGTGAGCGAGCAGTTCTTC,CASSYQQGVSEQFF,TRBJ2-1,.,once,TRBV6-5
TGTGCCAGCAGTGGGCGGGAGACCGCCCCCGATACGCAGTATTTT,CASSGRETAPDTQYF,TRBJ2-3,TRBD2,.,TRBV28
TGTGCCAGTAGTATCGCGGAGACCCAGTACTTC,CASSIAETQYF,TRBJ2-5,.,once,TRBV19
TGTGCCAGCAGCAGCAGGCCGGGACAGGGTGAAAAACTGTTTTTT,CASSSRPGQGEKLFF,TRBJ1-4,TRBD1,.,TRBV5-4